The T cell receptor (beta chain) described here comes from a study of T-cell memory formation after mild COVID-19 (dated by TCRdb to the early 2020s). Broadly, across the study: TCR sequence clusters from the two donors were largely donor specific. In two donors, T-cell clones that expanded and contracted after mild COVID-19 were followed by sequencing TCRalpha and TCRbeta repertoires longitudinally. The cohort was made up of two young adult volunteers, one female and one male, who were previously healthy. What the authors observed across the whole study: Clones that contracted from day 15 to 85 showed balanced CD4/CD8 phenotypes, whereas a second wave of clones that expanded from day 15 to 37 leaned towards CD4+. The study included only a couple of mild cases, and larger cohorts that include severe cases with pre-infection samples were judged to be necessary. SARS-CoV-2 specificity of the second-wave clones peaking on day 37 was not confirmed. Contracting CD4+ clones turned up mainly in the CM and EM memory subsets, whereas EMRA was where CD8+ clones were enriched. Some responding clones were detected in pre-infection memory, suggesting pre-existing cross-reactive memory T cells joined the SARS-CoV-2 response.

Ficoll-Paque density gradient centrifugation was the method used to isolate PBMCs. This clonotype was seen ten or more times. Its antigen remains undetermined. No base qualities exist here, and no much larger clone lies one base off it. The trim is 4 bases for V and 9 bases for J, with a gap of 17 bases between the germline ends. Reading from cysteine to phenylalanine, the CDR3 counts 14 amino acids. Only CDR3 DNA is held: 42 bases, read in frame from base 1. For sequencing, an Illumina NovaSeq 6000 was employed. Using 5'RACE with constant-segment primers, TCRalpha and TCRbeta cDNA libraries were constructed, with sample barcodes and unique molecular identifiers added in the process. RNA was extracted from every sample with Trizol reagent. Libraries were amplified in two PCR steps, with a second sample barcode and Illumina TruSeq adapters added in the second step. Sequencing of libraries was performed on an Illumina NovaSeq with 2 x 150 bp paired-end reads. The authors' analysis ran thus. With migec v1.2.7, reads were demultiplexed and then collapsed into UMI-guided consensus sequences. Using mixcr v2.1.11, UMI consensuses were aligned to TRA and TRB V and J templates and then assembled into clonotypes. A clonotype was counted as expanded or contracted only when both edgeR and NoisET called the clonotype significant, with the noise models trained on biological replicates. For edgeR calls, the thresholds were a false discovery rate-adjusted p below 0.01 and a log2 fold-change of 1. PCA with hierarchical clustering of max-normalized trajectories of the 1000 most abundant clonotypes was used as exploratory dynamics analysis. The CD4 or CD8 phenotype of responding clones was assigned using the separately sequenced CD4+ and CD8+ repertoires. The raw public reads went through TCRdb reprocessing: fastp at Q25, MiXCR clone calling, in-frame beta chains kept. Duplicate CDR3 protein sequences are folded into a single record with the most common DNA and genes. These V and J calls rely on TCRdb rather than the paper's analysis. The sample includes 100,000 to 150,000 distinct CDR3 sequences, with less than 6.5% observed a single time. The ten largest clonotypes hold about 2.2% of the sample.

The chain is assembled from TRBV12-3 or TRBV12-4 and TRBJ2-3; TRBD1 is possibly the D segment (6 matching bases). Sequencing input: PBMCs or a T cell subset sorted from them (not recorded which). The sequence came from an adult woman who had mild COVID-19 (a few samples of this study predate the infection). The sample titles of this study are shuffled in the database, so cell type and time point are left out; the donor was told from shared clones. DNA sequence: TGTGCCAGCAGTTCTTTCGCCGGACAGACCACGCAGTATTTT. The translation is CASSSFAGQTTQYF.